This T cell receptor (beta chain) was sequenced for a study of cytotoxic CD8 clonotypes in ibrutinib-treated CLL. Study summary: Response sampling occurred after a median 12 months of treatment (range 6 to 36). Productive templates averaged around 250,000 per sample, and productive rearrangements 85,000 to 100,000.

Findings of the study overall: The clonality went up when patients responded to ibrutinib and dropped back toward baseline at progression.

Notes on this clone: Antigen: not known.

Germline CDR1 is SQVTM and CDR2 is ANQGSEA. This CDR3 spans 13 amino acids. V lost 3 bases to trimming and J lost 5 bases, with 11 bases between them. Some clones are missing from TCRdb's copy, which holds only in-frame ones; the method was immunoSEQ multiplex PCR. The sample includes more than 300,000 clones, 70% to 80% seen only once; the top ten take over 5.5%. The chain is built from TRBV29-1 and TRBJ1-5; D gene unclear. This clonotype originated in a human donor with chronic lymphocytic leukemia. Sequencing was performed on PBMCs, taken before ibrutinib treatment. This chain's CDR3 is CSVEVGSDQPQHF. CDR3 bases: TGCAGCGTTGAGGTTGGCAGCGATCAGCCCCAGCATTTT.